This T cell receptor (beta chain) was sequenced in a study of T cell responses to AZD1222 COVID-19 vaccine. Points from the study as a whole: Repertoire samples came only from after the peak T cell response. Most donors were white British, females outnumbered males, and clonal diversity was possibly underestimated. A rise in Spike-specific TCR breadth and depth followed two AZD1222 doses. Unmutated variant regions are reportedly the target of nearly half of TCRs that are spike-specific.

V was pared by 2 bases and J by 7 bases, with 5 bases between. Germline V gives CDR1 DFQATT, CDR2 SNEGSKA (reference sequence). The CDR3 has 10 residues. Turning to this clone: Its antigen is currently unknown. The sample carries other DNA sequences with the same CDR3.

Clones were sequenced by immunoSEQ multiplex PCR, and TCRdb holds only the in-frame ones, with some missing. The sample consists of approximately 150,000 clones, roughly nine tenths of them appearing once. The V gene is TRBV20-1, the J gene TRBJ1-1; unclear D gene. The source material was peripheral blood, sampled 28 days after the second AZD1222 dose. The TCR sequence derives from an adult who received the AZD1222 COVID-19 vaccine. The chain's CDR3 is CSARLGEAFF. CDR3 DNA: TGCAGTGCTAGATTGGGTGAAGCTTTCTTT.